This TCR beta chain emerged from a study of PD-1 blockade in classical Hodgkin lymphoma. Looking at the study overall: Intravenous delivery of nivolumab at 3 mg/kg to patients occurred every 2 weeks.

Time point defined: cycle 4 day 1 (C4D1), after 5 to 7 weeks of nivolumab. There was relapse after autologous stem cell transplantation in every patient, and there was variation in brentuximab vedotin exposure. Each best response was a complete response, a partial response or progressive disease. The germline V gene encodes CDR1 SGHVS and CDR2 FQNEAQ. The CDR3 is 15 residues long. Trimming stripped 1 base from V and 2 bases from J, with 11 bases between. Some clones are missing from TCRdb's copy, which holds only in-frame ones; the method was immunoSEQ multiplex PCR. Of tens of thousands of clones detected, more than 80% appear once; the ten largest clones hold about 18%.

The chain uses TRBV7-8 and TRBJ1-1; D is unclear. The clonotype originates from a human donor with classical Hodgkin lymphoma. The starting material was peripheral blood mononuclear cells (PBMCs), obtained before the fourth cycle of nivolumab. The CDR3 DNA is TGTGCCAGCAGCTTAGATTTACGAGGAAACACTGAAGCTTTCTTT. Its protein product is CASSLDLRGNTEAFF.